This T cell receptor (beta chain) is drawn from a study of OX40 agonist ivuxolimab in advanced cancers. Turning to the study itself: Patients received the agonistic anti-OX40 (CD134) antibody ivuxolimab. Whole-study findings and limits: Among the lowest peripheral clonal expansion occurred in 0.1-3.0 mg/kg partial responders.

Some clones are missing from TCRdb's copy, which holds only in-frame ones; the method was immunoSEQ multiplex PCR. The sample carries over 60,000 clones, 89% recorded once. Note on this clone: Antigen: not known.

This CDR3 is built from 13 residues. Germline values: CDR1 SGHNT, CDR2 YENEEA. Trimming pared 4 bases from V and 4 bases from J, leaving 10 bases between. The rearrangement uses TRBV11-3 and TRBJ1-2, with D hard to call. The receptor's source is an adult with an advanced solid tumor such as melanoma, head and neck, liver or kidney cancer. The specimen comprised CD4+ or CD8+ T cells sorted from blood, sampled in a trial of the OX40 agonist ivuxolimab. As DNA, the CDR3 is TGTGCCAGCAGCTCCTCCTATTCCTATGGCTACACCTTC. This codes for CASSSSYSYGYTF. The full variable domain, its missing parts supplied by reference TRBV11-3 and TRBJ1-2, is EAGVVQSPRYKIIEKKQPVAFWCNPISGHNTLYWYLQNLGQGPELLIRYENEEAVDDSQLPKDRFSAERLKGVDSTLKIQPAELGDSAVYLCASSSSYSYGYTFGSGTRLTVV.